Listed below are T cell receptor beta chains from one sample, sequenced in a study of shared clonotypes between healthy human individuals. Profiled with immunoSEQ multiplex PCR; TCRdb holds only in-frame clones, not every one. The sample holds millions of clones, approximately 94% seen once. Sequenced material: naive CD8+ T cells sorted from blood. The receptors come from a young man in good health. Each CDR3 is given with its conserved first and last residue. The order of the fields is CDR3 DNA, CDR3 protein, J gene, clone size, D gene, V gene. The D gene is left open where the match is weak. Size is omitted from some rows. Given values are once, few, many or a class for expanded clones.

CDR3nt: TGTGCCAGCAGCTTGCCGGCAGGGGGTGTCCAAGAGACCCAGTACTTC
CDR3aa: CASSLPAGGVQETQYF
j_gene: TRBJ2-5
abundance: -
d_gene: TRBD1
v_gene: TRBV5-6

CDR3nt: TGTGCCAGCAGTCCAAGGACCTACAATGAGCAGTTCTTC
CDR3aa: CASSPRTYNEQFF
j_gene: TRBJ2-1
abundance: -
d_gene: -
v_gene: TRBV28

CDR3nt: TGTGCCAGCTTAGTATGGGACCTGGAGGCCTACGAGCAGTACTTC
CDR3aa: CASLVWDLEAYEQYF
j_gene: TRBJ2-7
abundance: -
d_gene: -
v_gene: TRBV2

CDR3nt: TGTGCCAGCAGTTTAGAAGCGGGTGATTACAATGAGCAGTTCTTC
CDR3aa: CASSLEAGDYNEQFF
j_gene: TRBJ2-1
abundance: once
d_gene: -
v_gene: TRBV27

CDR3nt: TGTGCCAGCAGCGTAGAAGGCCCTGCCTCTGGAAACACCATATATTTT
CDR3aa: CASSVEGPASGNTIYF
j_gene: TRBJ1-3
abundance: -
d_gene: -
v_gene: TRBV9

CDR3nt: TGTGCCAGCAGTTTATTCGGGACAGGGGCCTACGAGCAGTACTTC
CDR3aa: CASSLFGTGAYEQYF
j_gene: TRBJ2-7
abundance: -
d_gene: TRBD1
v_gene: TRBV27

CDR3nt: TGTGCCAGCGCCCCTTGGGAGTACCAAGAGACCCAGTACTTC
CDR3aa: CASAPWEYQETQYF
j_gene: TRBJ2-5
abundance: -
d_gene: -
v_gene: TRBV7-2

CDR3nt: TGCAGCGTCCGGGGGGGGACAGGGATCTACGAGCAGTACTTC
CDR3aa: CSVRGGTGIYEQYF
j_gene: TRBJ2-7
abundance: -
d_gene: -
v_gene: TRBV29-1

CDR3nt: TGTGCCAGCAGCTTGGCGGACTCTCCCTACGAGCAGTACTTC
CDR3aa: CASSLADSPYEQYF
j_gene: TRBJ2-7
abundance: -
d_gene: -
v_gene: TRBV5-6

CDR3nt: TGCGCCAGCAGCCAAGAGAGGACAACTAACTATGGCTACACCTTC
CDR3aa: CASSQERTTNYGYTF
j_gene: TRBJ1-2
abundance: -
d_gene: -
v_gene: TRBV4-1

CDR3nt: TGTGCCAGCACCGACGTCAGCGGGGGTACAGATACGCAGTATTTT
CDR3aa: CASTDVSGGTDTQYF
j_gene: TRBJ2-3
abundance: -
d_gene: TRBD2
v_gene: TRBV5-4

CDR3nt: TGTGCCAGCCGGACAGGAGCGGGGAACTCCTACAATGAGCAGTTCTTC
CDR3aa: CASRTGAGNSYNEQFF
j_gene: TRBJ2-1
abundance: -
d_gene: -
v_gene: TRBV27

CDR3nt: TGTGCCAGCAGCTCCCTCAGGGGCCCGCAGTCAGAGACCCAGTACTTC
CDR3aa: CASSSLRGPQSETQYF
j_gene: TRBJ2-5
abundance: -
d_gene: -
v_gene: TRBV7-9

CDR3nt: TGTGCCAGCAGCTTGGTCCAGGACACAGATACGCAGTATTTT
CDR3aa: CASSLVQDTDTQYF
j_gene: TRBJ2-3
abundance: -
d_gene: -
v_gene: TRBV5-6

CDR3nt: TGTGCCAGCAGCCCACCCCCCCCAGGGGGCATGAACACCATATATTTT
CDR3aa: CASSPPPPGGMNTIYF
j_gene: TRBJ1-3
abundance: once
d_gene: TRBD1
v_gene: TRBV9

CDR3nt: TGTGCCAGCAGCGCCCCGTCCACAGATACGCAGTATTTT
CDR3aa: CASSAPSTDTQYF
j_gene: TRBJ2-3
abundance: once
d_gene: -
v_gene: TRBV11-2

CDR3nt: TGTGCCTGGAGTGGAGGGACAACAACTACCTACGAGCAGTACTTC
CDR3aa: CAWSGGTTTTYEQYF
j_gene: TRBJ2-7
abundance: -
d_gene: -
v_gene: TRBV30

CDR3nt: TGTGCCAGCACCACTGGGGGGGCAGGCAACGAGCAGTACTTC
CDR3aa: CASTTGGAGNEQYF
j_gene: TRBJ2-7
abundance: -
d_gene: -
v_gene: TRBV27

CDR3nt: TGTGCCAGTAACGACCGAGGACTGCGAGCTAACTATGGCTACACCTTC
CDR3aa: CASNDRGLRANYGYTF
j_gene: TRBJ1-2
abundance: -
d_gene: -
v_gene: TRBV19

CDR3nt: TGTGCCAGCAGCGTAGGTGTTTTAGGGGATGCGGAGCAGTTCTTC
CDR3aa: CASSVGVLGDAEQFF
j_gene: TRBJ2-1
abundance: -
d_gene: -
v_gene: TRBV9

CDR3nt: TGTGCCAGCAGCTTAGCAACAGCTCTCTACGAGCAGTACTTC
CDR3aa: CASSLATALYEQYF
j_gene: TRBJ2-7
abundance: -
d_gene: -
v_gene: TRBV7-9

CDR3nt: TGTGCCAGCAGCCTAGCGGGGGGGATCTATGAGCAGTTCTTC
CDR3aa: CASSLAGGIYEQFF
j_gene: TRBJ2-1
abundance: -
d_gene: TRBD2
v_gene: TRBV6-5

CDR3nt: TGTGCCAGCAGTACCGCGGGACAGGGGGCAGGAGGCTACACCTTC
CDR3aa: CASSTAGQGAGGYTF
j_gene: TRBJ1-2
abundance: -
d_gene: TRBD1
v_gene: TRBV6-5

CDR3nt: TGTGCCAGCAGCTTGGAAGGGGGGAGCGCCACAGATACGCAGTATTTT
CDR3aa: CASSLEGGSATDTQYF
j_gene: TRBJ2-3
abundance: once
d_gene: -
v_gene: TRBV5-4

CDR3nt: TGTGCCAGCAGTTTTGGGGACACAGATACGCAGTATTTT
CDR3aa: CASSFGDTDTQYF
j_gene: TRBJ2-3
abundance: few
d_gene: -
v_gene: TRBV27

CDR3nt: TGCAGCGCGTACAGGGTCCGTCCCTGGGGGCAGCCCCAGCATTTT
CDR3aa: CSAYRVRPWGQPQHF
j_gene: TRBJ1-5
abundance: -
d_gene: -
v_gene: TRBV29-1

CDR3nt: TGTGCCAGCAGTTTTGATCAAGGATATGGCTACACCTTC
CDR3aa: CASSFDQGYGYTF
j_gene: TRBJ1-2
abundance: -
d_gene: -
v_gene: TRBV28

CDR3nt: TGCGCCAGCAGCTTGGCAGCCGCCTCCTACGAGCAGTACTTC
CDR3aa: CASSLAAASYEQYF
j_gene: TRBJ2-7
abundance: -
d_gene: -
v_gene: TRBV5-1

CDR3nt: TGTGCCATCAGTGAGACTAGGGGCCGCACTGAAGCTTTCTTT
CDR3aa: CAISETRGRTEAFF
j_gene: TRBJ1-1
abundance: -
d_gene: -
v_gene: TRBV10-3

CDR3nt: TGTGCCAGCAGTGAAGCGCCGCAGGGTCTCCAAGAGACCCAGTACTTC
CDR3aa: CASSEAPQGLQETQYF
j_gene: TRBJ2-5
abundance: -
d_gene: -
v_gene: TRBV6-1

CDR3nt: TGTGCCAGCAGCTCGGCAGGGCACGAGCAGTACTTC
CDR3aa: CASSSAGHEQYF
j_gene: TRBJ2-7
abundance: -
d_gene: -
v_gene: TRBV7-9

CDR3nt: TGCAGCGTTGTAACCTTCCAGACAGGGGCCTACGAGCAGTACTTC
CDR3aa: CSVVTFQTGAYEQYF
j_gene: TRBJ2-7
abundance: -
d_gene: TRBD1
v_gene: TRBV29-1

CDR3nt: TGTGCCAGCAGCGTTGGCCCGGGACAGGGGGGCGGCGGGGAGCTGTTTTTT
CDR3aa: CASSVGPGQGGGGELFF
j_gene: TRBJ2-2
abundance: -
d_gene: TRBD1
v_gene: TRBV9

CDR3nt: TGTGCCAGCAGTCCTTGGACAGGGGGATCCGTCCTGACTTTC
CDR3aa: CASSPWTGGSVLTF
j_gene: TRBJ2-6
abundance: -
d_gene: TRBD1
v_gene: TRBV27

CDR3nt: TGTGCCAGCAGCTTATTGGCAGGGGAAAGCGAGCAGTACTTC
CDR3aa: CASSLLAGESEQYF
j_gene: TRBJ2-7
abundance: -
d_gene: -
v_gene: TRBV7-9

CDR3nt: TGCGCCAGCAGTGAGTTAGCGGGGAATGAGCAGTTCTTC
CDR3aa: CASSELAGNEQFF
j_gene: TRBJ2-1
abundance: -
d_gene: TRBD2
v_gene: TRBV10-1

CDR3nt: TGTGCCAGCAGCGCCAGACTAGCGGGAGGTTTTGGCAATGAGCAGTTCTTC
CDR3aa: CASSARLAGGFGNEQFF
j_gene: TRBJ2-1
abundance: -
d_gene: TRBD2
v_gene: TRBV5-4

CDR3nt: TGCAGTGCTAGAGATCTTCAGGGACAGCATTTT
CDR3aa: CSARDLQGQHF
j_gene: TRBJ1-5
abundance: -
d_gene: -
v_gene: TRBV20-1

CDR3nt: TGTGCCAGCAGCTTACTCCCGGGACAGATAATCACAGATACGCAGTATTTT
CDR3aa: CASSLLPGQIITDTQYF
j_gene: TRBJ2-3
abundance: -
d_gene: TRBD1
v_gene: TRBV11-2

CDR3nt: TGTGCCAGTAGTAGGACCTTTCAAGAGACCCAGTACTTC
CDR3aa: CASSRTFQETQYF
j_gene: TRBJ2-5
abundance: -
d_gene: -
v_gene: TRBV19

CDR3nt: TGTGCCACCAGCGCGGGAGCGGGGAACACTGAAGCTTTCTTT
CDR3aa: CATSAGAGNTEAFF
j_gene: TRBJ1-1
abundance: -
d_gene: -
v_gene: TRBV15